A selection of T cell receptor beta chains follows, all from one sample in a study of shared clonotypes between healthy human individuals. Profiled with immunoSEQ multiplex PCR; TCRdb holds only in-frame clones, not every one. Of 450,000 to 500,000 clones in the sample, around 85% were seen once. Source material: PBMCs. Receptor source: a middle-aged woman in good health. Some clones in this sample may be carry-over from other donors' samples. The CDR3 runs from the conserved cysteine through the conserved F or W. A D gene is named only where the DNA matches it firmly. Where a row states a size, it is once, few, many or the class of an expanded clone; other rows omit it.

CDR3,DNA,size,J,D,V
CASSLAEYNEQFF,TGTGCCAGCAGCCTAGCGGAGTACAATGAGCAGTTCTTC,NA,TRBJ2-1,TRBD2,TRBV7-9
CASSEQGTHEQYF,TGTGCCAGCAGTGAACAGGGAACCCACGAGCAGTACTTC,once,TRBJ2-7,NA,TRBV6-1
CASGVDGGGNTIYF,TGTGCCAGCGGGGTGGATGGTGGTGGAAACACCATATATTTT,once,TRBJ1-3,NA,TRBV2
CASSSHRKAGGFEQYF,TGTGCCAGCAGTTCTCATAGGAAGGCGGGAGGATTCGAGCAGTACTTC,NA,TRBJ2-7,TRBD2,TRBV28
CTSSQDFRIGPNYGYTF,TGCACCAGCAGCCAAGATTTCAGGATAGGGCCTAACTATGGCTACACCTTC,NA,TRBJ1-2,NA,TRBV1
CAWKQTTNEKLFF,TGTGCCTGGAAACAGACAACTAATGAAAAACTGTTTTTT,NA,TRBJ1-4,NA,TRBV30
CASSSQWGPQHF,TGTGCCAGCAGCTCTCAGTGGGGGCCCCAGCATTTT,NA,TRBJ1-5,NA,TRBV27
CASSFSPYEQYF,TGTGCCAGCAGTTTCTCACCCTACGAGCAGTACTTC,once,TRBJ2-7,NA,TRBV28
CASSLEGQGNYGYTF,TGTGCCAGCAGCCTAGAGGGACAGGGCAATTATGGCTACACCTTC,NA,TRBJ1-2,TRBD1,TRBV7-3
CASSQDPGLATGEQYF,TGTGCCAGCAGCCAAGATCCCGGACTAGCGACGGGTGAGCAGTACTTC,NA,TRBJ2-7,TRBD2,TRBV4-2
CASSITGNTEAFF,TGTGCCAGTAGTATTACGGGGAACACTGAAGCTTTCTTT,NA,TRBJ1-1,NA,TRBV19
CASNPGTDYEQYF,TGTGCCAGCAATCCAGGTACAGACTACGAGCAGTACTTC,NA,TRBJ2-7,NA,TRBV7-9
CASSLGVGGQPQHF,TGCGCCAGCAGCTTGGGGGTGGGAGGTCAGCCCCAGCATTTT,NA,TRBJ1-5,NA,TRBV5-1
CASKLAAGSYEQYF,TGTGCCAGCAAACTAGCGGCCGGGTCCTACGAGCAGTACTTC,NA,TRBJ2-7,TRBD2,TRBV28
CASSLWGNNQPQHF,TGTGCCAGCAGCTTGTGGGGTAATAATCAGCCCCAGCATTTT,NA,TRBJ1-5,NA,TRBV7-8
CASIRTSGGTDTQYF,TGTGCCAGCATCCGGACTAGCGGTGGTACAGATACGCAGTATTTT,many,TRBJ2-3,NA,TRBV21-1
CASSNGTGTEAFF,TGCGCCAGCAGCAACGGGACAGGGACTGAAGCTTTCTTT,NA,TRBJ1-1,TRBD1,TRBV5-1
CASSPWTPGPGELFF,TGTGCCAGCAGCCCCTGGACGCCCGGCCCCGGGGAGCTGTTTTTT,NA,TRBJ2-2,NA,TRBV9
CASKVGAGPGYGYTF,TGTGCCAGCAAGGTCGGGGCAGGGCCCGGCTATGGCTACACCTTC,once,TRBJ1-2,NA,TRBV6-5
CASSVAGVTYNEQFF,TGTGCCAGCAGCGTAGCGGGAGTGACCTACAATGAGCAGTTCTTC,once,TRBJ2-1,NA,TRBV9
CASSSEAGPYEQYF,TGTGCCAGCAGCTCAGAAGCGGGACCCTACGAGCAGTACTTC,NA,TRBJ2-7,TRBD2,TRBV7-2
CASSTQGISYNEQFF,TGTGCCAGCAGTACCCAGGGGATCTCCTACAATGAGCAGTTCTTC,NA,TRBJ2-1,NA,TRBV2
CASSQNLAASTDTQYF,TGTGCCAGCAGCCAAAACCTAGCGGCTAGCACAGATACGCAGTATTTT,NA,TRBJ2-3,TRBD2,TRBV14
CSVVRTSGYNEQFF,TGCAGCGTCGTCAGGACTAGCGGATACAATGAGCAGTTCTTC,NA,TRBJ2-1,TRBD2,TRBV29-1
CASSQGTGANEKLFF,TGTGCCAGCAGCCAAGGGACAGGAGCTAATGAAAAACTGTTTTTT,NA,TRBJ1-4,TRBD1,TRBV4-2
CASSLGGVGQPQHF,TGTGCCAGCAGCTTAGGAGGGGTTGGGCAGCCCCAGCATTTT,NA,TRBJ1-5,NA,TRBV7-2
CASSLVGPSSGELFF,TGTGCCAGCAGCTTGGTCGGACCCTCCTCCGGGGAGCTGTTTTTT,NA,TRBJ2-2,NA,TRBV11-2
CASLYSGANVLTF,TGTGCCAGTCTCTACTCTGGGGCCAACGTCCTGACTTTC,NA,TRBJ2-6,NA,TRBV6-1
CASSLSPGAGYEQFF,TGTGCCAGCAGCTTAAGCCCGGGAGCCGGCTATGAGCAGTTCTTC,once,TRBJ2-1,NA,TRBV7-3
CASTSGRGQGTKKTQYF,TGTGCCAGCACCTCGGGTAGGGGGCAGGGTACGAAGAAGACCCAGTACTTC,many,TRBJ2-5,TRBD1,TRBV27
CAWSVSGRNPTDTQYF,TGTGCCTGGAGTGTATCCGGGAGGAATCCCACAGATACGCAGTATTTT,NA,TRBJ2-3,TRBD2,TRBV30
CASSLGLNEQFF,TGCGCCAGCAGCTTGGGCCTCAATGAGCAGTTCTTC,NA,TRBJ2-1,NA,TRBV5-1
CASSLGQGGYGYTF,TGTGCCAGCAGCTTAGGTCAGGGCGGCTATGGCTACACCTTC,few,TRBJ1-2,NA,TRBV7-6
CASSPSTSGSSDTQYF,TGTGCCAGCAGCCCGTCGACTAGCGGGAGTTCAGATACGCAGTATTTT,NA,TRBJ2-3,TRBD2,TRBV7-2
CASSRDRGLNNEQFF,TGTGCCAGCAGTCGGGACAGGGGGCTTAACAATGAGCAGTTCTTC,NA,TRBJ2-1,TRBD1,TRBV4-2
CASKRTGATEAFF,TGTGCCAGCAAAAGAACAGGAGCCACTGAAGCTTTCTTT,NA,TRBJ1-1,NA,TRBV7-3
CASSKTVSEQYF,TGTGCCAGCAGTAAGACAGTATCCGAGCAGTACTTC,NA,TRBJ2-7,NA,TRBV6-1